Listed here are 26 T cell receptor beta chains from one sample, sequenced in a study of cytomegalovirus exposure and HLA in healthy donors. Sequencing was performed with immunoSEQ multiplex PCR; in TCRdb, only in-frame clones are kept and a portion is missing. The sample lists 150,000 or so clones, approximately 86% occurring once. Sequences were obtained from PBMCs. Receptors originate from a man aged 18 to 30 in good health and CMV-seropositive.

The chain carries TRBV5-6 and TRBJ2-7; D not certain. V shed 2 bases and J shed 4 bases, with 13 bases lying between them. Germline V gene sequence: CDR1 SGHDT, CDR2 YYEEEE. CDR3 size: 14 residues. CDR3 sequence: CASSFSQFSYEQYF. DNA of the CDR3: TGTGCCAGCAGCTTTTCACAGTTTTCATACGAGCAGTACTTC.

The chain combines TRBV27 with TRBJ2-7, with 8 positions matching TRBD1. Germline V gene lookup returns CDR1 MNHEY and CDR2 SMNVEV (reference sequence). The CDR3 is 14 residues long. The junction had 6 bases not matched to a gene; V was cut back by 5 bases and J by 3 bases. For the CDR3, the DNA is TGTGCCAGCAGTGTCGGGACAGGTCGCTACGAGCAGTACTTC. Amino acids: CASSVGTGRYEQYF.

This clone showed up just a few times. V and J are TRBV19 and TRBJ2-1; TRBD1 might be the D (6 bases). The V gene lost 6 bases and the J gene lost 8 bases, with 20 bases spanning the gap. Per the germline V gene, CDR1 is LNHDA and CDR2 is SQIVND (reference sequence). CDR3 length: 15 amino acids. CDR3 amino acids: CASSPGAGDIHEQFF. The CDR3 nucleotides read TGTGCCAGTAGCCCCGGGGCAGGGGATATTCATGAGCAGTTCTTC.

This clone was recorded only once. The rearrangement uses TRBV5-1 and TRBJ2-2; TRBD1 aligns across 7 bases. Germline V gene data show CDR1 as SGHRS and CDR2 as YFSETQ. The J segment lost 5 bases and the V segment lost 5 bases, leaving 9 bases of the junction unmatched. The CDR3 has 15 residues. The CDR3 loop is CASSPDRRNTGELFF. CDR3 coding DNA: TGCGCCAGCAGTCCGGACAGGCGAAATACCGGGGAGCTGTTTTTT.

Only a few counts were recorded for this clone. The chain couples TRBV9 to TRBJ1-4; tentatively, D is TRBD1 (5 bases). Germline CDR1 is SGDLS and CDR2 is YYNGEE. CDR3 length: 13 residues. Trimming removed 3 bases from V and 11 bases from J, with 14 bases in between. The chain's CDR3 is CASSAASGYKLFF. The CDR3 region has the DNA TGTGCCAGCAGCGCGGCGTCAGGGTATAAACTGTTTTTT.

This chain links TRBV7-3 with TRBJ2-1, with 11 positions matching TRBD2. J gave up 7 bases and V 2 bases, and 10 bases lay outside the gene matches. CDR3 length: 17 amino acids. Per the germline V gene, CDR1 is SGHTA and CDR2 is FQGTGA. The CDR3 reads CASSLSISGGARNEQFF. The CDR3 DNA sequence: TGTGCCAGCAGCTTATCGATTAGCGGGGGGGCCCGGAATGAGCAGTTCTTC.

The chain combines TRBV5-1 with TRBJ2-3; TRBD1 aligns across 9 bases. This CDR3 has 15 residues. V shed 0 bases, J shed 6 bases, and the junction held 5 bases outside the gene matches. Germline assignment: CDR1 SGHRS and CDR2 YFSETQ. The CDR3 protein is CASSLGGTGSDTQYF. CDR3 bases: TGCGCCAGCAGCTTGGGGGGGACAGGGTCGGATACGCAGTATTTT. The full variable domain, with the rest looked up from reference TRBV5-1 and TRBJ2-3, is KAGVTQTPRYLIKTRGQQVTLSCSPISGHRSVSWYQQTPGQGLQFLFEYFSETQRNKGNFPGRFSGRQFSNSRSEMNVSTLELGDSALYLCASSLGGTGSDTQYFGPGTRLTVL.

V is TRBV7-9 and J is TRBJ2-7, with 9 bases fitting TRBD1. Germline V CDR1 and CDR2: SEHNR, FQNEAQ (reference sequence). The V gene end was trimmed by 5 bases and the J gene end by 0 bases; junction bases not matched to a gene: 5. The CDR3 is 15 residues long. The CDR3 here is CASSVTGGRSYEQYF. The CDR3 nucleotides are TGTGCCAGCAGCGTGACAGGGGGTCGCTCCTACGAGCAGTACTTC.

In this sample, this clone turned up a few times. The gene calls are TRBV7-2 and TRBJ1-5, with TRBD1 matching over 11 bases. The CDR3 contains 17 residues. CDR1 is SGHTA and CDR2 is FQGNSA in the germline V gene. After removal of 5 bases from V and 7 bases from J, the junction contained 13 bases not matched to a gene. The CDR3 is CASSPGQGAGLSQPQHF. Written as DNA, the CDR3 is TGTGCCAGCAGCCCAGGACAGGGGGCAGGTCTTAGCCAGCCCCAGCATTTT.

This clone showed up just a few times. The CDR3 reads CASSRSGSRTDTQYF. The CDR3 DNA reads TGTGCCAGCAGCCGGAGCGGGAGTCGAACAGATACGCAGTATTTT. The chain links TRBV11-2 to TRBJ2-3; 8 bases fit TRBD2. Germline V gene data show CDR1 as SGHAT and CDR2 as FQNNGV. CDR3 size: 15 residues. The ends lost 5 bases at V and 3 bases at J; junction bases unmatched: 7. The full variable domain, in which reference TRBV11-2 and TRBJ2-3 provide the parts outside the CDR3, is EAGVAQSPRYKIIEKRQSVAFWCNPISGHATLYWYQQILGQGPKLLIQFQNNGVVDDSQLPKDRFSAERLKGVDSTLKIQPAKLEDSAVYLCASSRSGSRTDTQYFGPGTRLTVL.

The V call is TRBV7-9, the J call TRBJ1-2; possibly TRBD1 for D (5 bases). The CDR3 is made up of 14 amino acids. Germline V gene lookup returns CDR1 SEHNR and CDR2 FQNEAQ (reference sequence). V was clipped by 3 bases and J by 3 bases, with 11 bases between them. DNA for the CDR3: TGTGCCAGCAGCTTGACTGACAGAGACTATGGCTACACCTTC. Encoded protein: CASSLTDRDYGYTF. The full variable domain, with the rest looked up from reference TRBV7-9 and TRBJ1-2, is DTGVSQNPRHKITKRGQNVTFRCDPISEHNRLYWYRQTLGQGPEFLTYFQNEAQLEKSRLLSDRFSAERPKGSFSTLEIQRTEQGDSAMYLCASSLTDRDYGYTFGSGTRLTVV.

The chain links TRBV5-6 to TRBJ2-7, with 7 positions matching TRBD1. The ends lost 3 bases at V and 7 bases at J; junction bases unmatched: 4. Germline V gives CDR1 SGHDT, CDR2 YYEEEE. This CDR3 spans 12 amino acids. CDR3 sequence: CASSYGRGEQYF. DNA for the CDR3: TGTGCCAGCAGCTACGGCAGGGGGGAGCAGTACTTC.

In this sample, this clone turned up many times. This chain links TRBV6-1 with TRBJ1-3; TRBD1 aligns across 7 bases. Germline loops: CDR1 MNHNS, CDR2 SASEGT. With 6 bases clipped from V and 1 base from J, the junction kept 6 bases outside the gene matches. The CDR3 totals 15 residues. This CDR3 reads CASSLQGLSGNTIYF. The CDR3, as DNA: TGTGCCAGCAGCCTACAGGGGTTATCTGGAAACACCATATATTTT.

The chain has TRBV6-6 and TRBJ2-7, with 7 bases aligning to TRBD1. The CDR3 totals 14 residues. CDR1 is MNHNY and CDR2 is SVGAGI in the germline V gene (reference sequence). V was pared by 4 bases and J by 6 bases, with 9 bases of the junction left unmatched. CDR3 region: CASSSRTGRPEQYF. The CDR3 DNA reads TGTGCCAGCAGTTCCCGGACAGGACGCCCCGAGCAGTACTTC.

This chain connects TRBV9 to TRBJ2-1, with a possible D match to TRBD1 (7 bases). Germline values: CDR1 SGDLS, CDR2 YYNGEE. The CDR3 consists of 14 residues. V dropped 3 bases and J dropped 8 bases, with 15 bases sitting between them. The DNA of the CDR3 is TGTGCCAGCAGCGGGCAGGGGGGCGTGGATGAGCAGTTCTTC. Its protein product is CASSGQGGVDEQFF.

The chain employs TRBV18 and TRBJ2-5, with 8 positions matching TRBD1. Trimming cost V 4 bases and J 4 bases; bases outside gene matches: 5. The length of the CDR3 is 14 residues. Germline V CDR1 and CDR2: KGHSH, LQKENI. The CDR3: CASSQDRDRETQYF. For the CDR3, the DNA is TGTGCCAGCTCACAGGACAGGGATAGAGAGACCCAGTACTTC.

The chain employs TRBV19 and TRBJ2-3; 7 bases are a match to TRBD1. The CDR3 has 15 amino acids. The V gene's germline CDR1 is LNHDA and CDR2 SQIVND (reference sequence). V trimming: 1 base; J trimming: 7 bases; junction bases outside the gene matches: 8. The CDR3: CASSIVGTVIYTQYF. The CDR3 nucleotides are TGTGCCAGTAGTATAGTTGGGACAGTGATCTATACGCAGTATTTT.

V gene TRBV5-1 combines with J gene TRBJ1-3; TRBD1 matches at 10 bases. V was pared by 3 bases and J by 0 bases, with 9 bases of the junction left unmatched. The CDR3 totals 18 residues. Germline-derived CDR1 and CDR2 are SGHRS and YFSETQ. CDR3 nucleotides: TGCGCCAGCAGCTACACTAGACAGGGGGCCGGCTCTGGAAACACCATATATTTT. Translated, it gives CASSYTRQGAGSGNTIYF.

The genes are TRBV19 and TRBJ1-1; TRBD1 matches at 7 bases. Germline CDR1 LNHDA, CDR2 SQIVND (reference sequence). Losses at the gene ends were 4 bases for V and 11 bases for J; bases not matched to a gene: 4. The CDR3 has 11 amino acids. The CDR3 DNA follows: TGTGCCAGTAGTACCCCAGGGGGGGCTTTCTTT. It encodes CASSTPGGAFF. The full variable domain, in which reference TRBV19 and TRBJ1-1 provide the parts outside the CDR3, is DGGITQSPKYLFRKEGQNVTLSCEQNLNHDAMYWYRQDPGQGLRLIYYSQIVNDFQKGDIAEGYSVSREKKESFPLTVTSAQKNPTAFYLCASSTPGGAFFGQGTRLTVV.

The chain joins TRBV6-5 to TRBJ2-5, with 11 bases that match TRBD2. Germline values: CDR1 MNHEY, CDR2 SVGAGI. The V gene end was trimmed by 8 bases and the J gene end by 10 bases; junction bases not matched to a gene: 15. The CDR3 is 15 amino acids. Here the CDR3 reads CASSIAGGVQGDQYF. The CDR3 DNA reads as TGTGCCAGCTCAATAGCGGGGGGGGTACAAGGGGACCAGTACTTC.

This chain links TRBV9 with TRBJ1-1; 7 nucleotides agree with TRBD1. CDR1 is SGDLS and CDR2 is YYNGEE in the germline V gene. Germline trimming cut 4 bases from V and 4 bases from J; bases unmatched to any gene: 10. CDR3 size: 15 residues. The chain's CDR3 is CASSLGGGGITEAFF. The CDR3 nucleotides read TGTGCCAGCAGCCTCGGAGGGGGCGGAATCACTGAAGCTTTCTTT.

V usage is TRBV4-1 and J usage is TRBJ2-2; 7 bases align to TRBD1. V trimming: 0 bases; J trimming: 3 bases; junction bases outside the gene matches: 4. CDR3 length equals 16 residues. Germline CDR1 MGHRA, CDR2 YSYEKL. The CDR3 loop reads CASSQEGGGDTGELFF. CDR3 nucleotide sequence: TGCGCCAGCAGCCAAGAAGGGGGCGGTGACACCGGGGAGCTGTTTTTT.

As regards this clone: The germline gene is not matched at one end of the junction; a read error may be the cause. The chain couples TRBV2 to TRBJ1-2; 9 nucleotides agree with TRBD1. The CDR3 contains 12 residues. Germline V gene sequence: CDR1 SNHLY, CDR2 FYNNEI. CDR3 sequence reads: CASREGGTGCTF. In DNA form, the CDR3 reads TGTGCCAGCAGAGAAGGCGGGACAGGGTGCACCTTC.

The V gene is TRBV13, the J gene TRBJ2-7, with 13 bases aligning to TRBD2. Germline trimming cut 3 bases from V and 5 bases from J; bases unmatched to any gene: 4. The CDR3 has 15 amino acids. CDR1 is PRHDT and CDR2 is FYEKMQ in the germline V gene (reference sequence). The CDR3 nucleotides read TGTGCCAGCAGCTTCGGACTAGCGGGGGTCCACGAGCAGTACTTC. It is translated as CASSFGLAGVHEQYF.

The genes are TRBV5-8 and TRBJ2-7; 7 nucleotides align to TRBD2. V shed 4 bases, J shed 3 bases, and the junction held 10 bases outside the gene matches. Germline V gene data show CDR1 as SGHTS and CDR2 as YDEGEE. The length of the CDR3 is 15 residues. CDR3 sequence: CASSTGGDGGYEQYF. CDR3 nucleotide sequence: TGTGCCAGCAGCACGGGGGGTGACGGGGGCTACGAGCAGTACTTC.

The chain's CDR3 is CAWTLGGTSGRREQFF. The CDR3, as DNA: TGTGCCTGGACCCTGGGGGGGACTAGCGGGAGGAGGGAGCAGTTCTTC. The J gene is TRBJ2-1, the V gene TRBV30; 15 bases are shared with TRBD2. With 4 bases clipped from V and 10 bases from J, the junction kept 11 bases outside the gene matches. The CDR3 runs 16 residues. Germline CDR1 and CDR2: GTSNPN and SVGIG (reference sequence).